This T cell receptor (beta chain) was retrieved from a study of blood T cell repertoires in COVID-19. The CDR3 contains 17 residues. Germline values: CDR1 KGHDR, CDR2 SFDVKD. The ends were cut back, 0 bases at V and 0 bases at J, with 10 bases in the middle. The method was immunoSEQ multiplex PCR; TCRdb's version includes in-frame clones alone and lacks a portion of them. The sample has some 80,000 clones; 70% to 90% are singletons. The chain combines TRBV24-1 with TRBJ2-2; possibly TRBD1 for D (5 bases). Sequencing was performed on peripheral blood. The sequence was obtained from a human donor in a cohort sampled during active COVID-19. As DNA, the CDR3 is TGTGCCACCAGTGATTTGGGACATCTCTCGAACACCGGGGAGCTGTTTTTT. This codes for CATSDLGHLSNTGELFF.